The 13 T cell receptor beta chains below all came from one sample that was sequenced in a study of response to subunit inactivated influenza vaccine. TCRdb independently ran MiXCR on the RT-PCR reads; one entry per CDR3 protein. The data hold around 500,000 distinct CDR3 sequences, with approximately 9.9% observed a single time. This specimen consisted of PBMCs from blood, obtained roughly 46 days after vaccination. The receptors were gathered from a man aged 50 or older who received an inactivated influenza vaccine.

This clonotype has more than one count but fewer than ten. The genes are TRBV4-1 and TRBJ2-1; 11 nucleotides align to TRBD2. V dropped 2 bases and J dropped 2; count of bases not matched to a gene: 2. Germline CDR1 and CDR2: MGHRA and YSYEKL. The CDR3 runs 16 residues. The CDR3 DNA sequence: TGCGCCAGCAGCCAATTAGCGGGGGGGCCCTACAATGAGCAGTTCTTC. Translating it yields CASSQLAGGPYNEQFF.

This clonotype was detected only a few times. This CDR3 is CSVEDGGRGELFF. DNA of the CDR3: TGCAGCGTTGAAGATGGGGGGCGCGGGGAGCTGTTTTTT. The rearrangement joins TRBV29-1 to TRBJ2-2; D might be TRBD1 or TRBD2, each matching 6 bases. Trimming removed 0 bases from V and 7 bases from J, with 9 bases in between. Germline V CDR1 and CDR2: SQVTM, ANQGSEA. The CDR3 spans 13 residues.

The V and J genes are TRBV12-3 or TRBV12-4 and TRBJ2-6; possible D gene TRBD2, 5 bases. The length of the CDR3 is 19 residues. Deletions cut 7 bases from V and 1 base from J, with 23 bases between. CDR3 nucleotides: TGTGCCAGCACCCAACTAGTCGCCAGGATTACGTCTGGGGCCAACGTCCTGACTTTC. Residues: CASTQLVARITSGANVLTF.

This clonotype was seen many times. The rearrangement links TRBV29-1 to TRBJ1-4, with unresolved D. Germline lookup yields CDR1 SQVTM and CDR2 ANQGSEA. V shed 0 bases and J shed 0 bases, with 5 bases lying between them. The CDR3 covers 14 residues. The CDR3 reads CSVEDRSTNEKLFF. CDR3 coding DNA: TGCAGCGTTGAAGATCGGTCAACTAATGAAAAACTGTTTTTT.

This rearrangement joins TRBV5-1 to TRBJ2-7, with TRBD1 matching over 10 bases. Germline values: CDR1 SGHRS, CDR2 YFSETQ. V gave up 4 bases and J gave up 4 bases; unmatched junction bases: 5. CDR3 length equals 14 residues. The CDR3 region is CASSRTGGFYEQYF. The CDR3 DNA follows: TGCGCCAGCAGCAGGACAGGGGGTTTTTACGAGCAGTACTTC. The variable domain in full, completed from reference TRBV5-1 and TRBJ2-7, reads KAGVTQTPRYLIKTRGQQVTLSCSPISGHRSVSWYQQTPGQGLQFLFEYFSETQRNKGNFPGRFSGRQFSNSRSEMNVSTLELGDSALYLCASSRTGGFYEQYFGPGTRLTVT.

This clonotype was counted only a few times. CDR3 coding DNA: TGTGCCAGCAGCTTAGACCTAATCTATAATTCACCCCTCCACTTT. Translated, it gives CASSLDLIYNSPLHF. The gene calls are TRBV7-2 and TRBJ1-6, with unresolved D. V lost 1 base, J lost 3 bases, and 7 bases lay in between. Looked up from germline, CDR1 is SGHTA and CDR2 is FQGNSA. The length of the CDR3 is 15 residues.

This chain links TRBV6-2 or TRBV6-3 with TRBJ2-2; 13 positions agree with TRBD2. The CDR3 loop spans 17 amino acids. V was pared by 4 bases and J by 3 bases, with 5 bases of the junction left unmatched. Germline lookup yields CDR1 MNHEY and CDR2 SVGEGT. This chain's CDR3 is CASSSRLAGGHTGELFF. For the CDR3, the DNA is TGTGCCAGCAGTTCCCGACTAGCGGGAGGCCACACCGGGGAGCTGTTTTTT.

V is TRBV10-3 and J is TRBJ1-5; TRBD1 matches at 7 bases. The CDR3 has 13 amino acids. In germline, CDR1 is ENHRY, CDR2 SYGVKD. V dropped 9 bases and J dropped 4; count of bases not matched to a gene: 6. CDR3 DNA: TGTGCCATACGACAGGGAGGTAATCAGCCCCAGCATTTT. It translates to CAIRQGGNQPQHF.

This clonotype was recorded at least ten times. The chain joins TRBV6-1 to TRBJ1-5; 8 nucleotides line up with TRBD1. After removal of 8 bases from V and 10 bases from J, the junction contained 16 bases not matched to a gene. This CDR3 has 15 residues. The germline V gene encodes CDR1 MNHNS and CDR2 SASEGT. The CDR3 nucleotides are TGTGCCAGCCAGGACAGGGAGGGATTTCGGCATCCCCAGCATTTT. Translated: CASQDREGFRHPQHF.

This clonotype was seen just once. A junction end diverges from the germline sequence, so it may reflect a read error. This rearrangement joins TRBV4-1 to TRBJ2-5; no clear D gene. Germline V gene sequence: CDR1 MGHRA, CDR2 YSYEKL. This CDR3 is built from 14 residues. The CDR3 here is CDSSHPLEQRRFYF. The CDR3 bases are TGCGACAGCAGCCACCCCCTAGAACAACGTCGGTTCTACTTC.

This clonotype has a handful of counts. V and J are TRBV5-6 and TRBJ2-1; 8 nucleotides line up with TRBD1. With V trimmed by 4 bases and J by 15 bases, 9 bases remained unmatched. This CDR3 contains 12 residues. Germline CDR1 reads SGHDT; CDR2 reads YYEEEE. The CDR3 nucleotides are TGTGCCAGCAGCGCCCAGGGGGCGATGCTGTTCTTC. Amino acids: CASSAQGAMLFF.

This clonotype was seen ten or more times. The V gene is TRBV7-2, the J gene TRBJ2-1; no definite D call. Trimming pared 5 bases from V and 4 bases from J, leaving 6 bases between. The CDR3 loop spans 12 amino acids. Germline V CDR1 and CDR2: SGHTA, FQGNSA. CDR3 DNA: TGTGCCAGCAGCCAGAGGTACAATGAGCAGTTCTTC. It yields the protein CASSQRYNEQFF. Based on the CDR3 plus reference TRBV7-2 and TRBJ2-1, the full variable domain is GAGVSQSPSNKVTEKGKDVELRCDPISGHTALYWYRQSLGQGLEFLIYFQGNSAPDKSGLPSDRFSAERTGGSVSTLTIQRTQQEDSAVYLCASSQRYNEQFFGPGTRLTVL.

This chain joins TRBV4-2 and TRBJ2-1; 8 bases match TRBD2. V dropped 1 base and J dropped 7; count of bases not matched to a gene: 6. The CDR3 has 15 residues. In germline, CDR1 is LGHNA, CDR2 YNFKEQ. The CDR3 is CASSQGPQRENEQFF. CDR3 bases: TGTGCCAGCAGCCAAGGCCCGCAGCGGGAGAATGAGCAGTTCTTC.